These 19 T cell receptor beta chains originate from one sample sequenced in a study of beta chain features in type 1 diabetes. Regarding the study as a whole: Significant though moderate, a shortening of TCRB CDR3s appeared in all four CD4+ subsets of Type 1 diabetes patients.

The isolated RNA, all of it, was reverse transcribed, so expressed TCRB transcripts were what got sequenced. This table comes from immunoSEQ multiplex PCR, and its TCRdb copy is limited to in-frame clones, with some not included. The sample holds nearly 350,000 clones, over 7% seen once. These receptors are not linked to any known antigen. The sequenced sample consisted of central memory CD4+ T cells from blood. The receptors were gathered from a man between 25 and 39 years old with type 1 diabetes.

This clone showed up just a few times. The chain recombines TRBV30 with TRBJ1-1; D not certain. The CDR3 is 15 residues long. The ends were cut back, 4 bases at V and 0 bases at J, with 15 bases in the middle. CDR1 and CDR2 (germline): GTSNPN, SVGIG (reference sequence). The CDR3 DNA follows: TGTGCCTGGAAGAACGGAGGCATGATGAACACTGAAGCTTTCTTT. It codes for CAWKNGGMMNTEAFF.

The V call is TRBV29-1, the J call TRBJ1-1; 7 bases are a match to TRBD1. This CDR3 region has 15 residues. After removal of 4 bases from V and 5 bases from J, the junction contained 13 bases not matched to a gene. Germline V gene lookup returns CDR1 SQVTM and CDR2 ANQGSEA. Here the CDR3 reads CSVVDQAGGITEAFF. CDR3 bases: TGCAGCGTTGTGGATCAGGCAGGGGGTATTACTGAAGCTTTCTTT. Based on the CDR3 plus reference TRBV29-1 and TRBJ1-1, the full variable domain is SAVISQKPSRDICQRGTSLTIQCQVDSQVTMMFWYRQQPGQSLTLIATANQGSEATYESGFVIDKFPISRPNLTFSTLTVSNMSPEDSSIYLCSVVDQAGGITEAFFGQGTRLTVV.

This clone was detected ten times or more. V gene TRBV5-1 combines with J gene TRBJ2-1; 9 bases fit TRBD2. Germline assignment: CDR1 SGHRS and CDR2 YFSETQ. The CDR3 has 15 residues. The J segment lost 5 bases and the V segment lost 4 bases, leaving 7 bases of the junction unmatched. The CDR3 loop reads CASSPLAGFNNEQFF. The DNA for the CDR3 is TGCGCCAGCAGCCCTCTAGCGGGGTTTAACAATGAGCAGTTCTTC.

The V gene is TRBV6-6, the J gene TRBJ2-3; TRBD2 might be the D (6 bases). The CDR3 sequence is 13 residues long. The germline V and J ends were trimmed by 6 bases and 6 bases, with 13 bases remaining between them. From germline, CDR1 is MNHNY and CDR2 SVGAGI (reference sequence). The CDR3 protein is CASSLGGVDTQYF. The CDR3 DNA is TGTGCCAGCAGCCTCGGGGGAGTGGATACGCAGTATTTT.

The table lists this clone with a few counts. This sequence joins TRBV4-3 and TRBJ2-2, with 10 bases lining up with TRBD1. Trimming took 4 bases from V and 5 from J; bases not matched to a gene: 7. This CDR3 is built from 16 residues. From germline, CDR1 is LGHNA and CDR2 YSLEER. The CDR3 DNA is TGCGCCAGCAGCCCAGGGACAGGGGTGGGGACCGGGGAGCTGTTTTTT. It is translated as CASSPGTGVGTGELFF.

As DNA, the CDR3 is TGTGCCAGCAGGCCCGGGGGCGTCATTAGCACAGATACGCAGTATTTT. It translates to CASRPGGVISTDTQYF. The chain carries TRBV5-4 and TRBJ2-3; TRBD1 or TRBD2 may be the D gene (6 bases each). Trimming pared 5 bases from V and 0 bases from J, leaving 16 bases between. CDR1 is SGHNT, CDR2 YYREEE, per germline (reference sequence). This CDR3 is built from 16 residues.

V and J are TRBV6-5 and TRBJ2-7; D not resolved. This CDR3 is built from 12 residues. In germline, CDR1 is MNHEY, CDR2 SVGAGI. Trimming shortened V by 3 bases and J by 4 bases, and 7 bases separated the two germline ends. In nucleotides, the CDR3 is TGTGCCAGCAGTTATACCGGTTACGAGCAGTACTTC. Its protein product is CASSYTGYEQYF.

The chain links TRBV9 to TRBJ2-3; D possibly corresponds to TRBD1 (5 bases). Germline V gene data show CDR1 as SGDLS and CDR2 as YYNGEE. Trimming stripped 3 bases from V and 3 bases from J, with 11 bases between. This CDR3 has 14 amino acids. CDR3 DNA sequence: TGTGCCAGCAGCGACAGGCCTAGAACAGATACGCAGTATTTT. Translating gives CASSDRPRTDTQYF.

The rearrangement uses TRBV5-4 and TRBJ1-2, with D perhaps matching TRBD1 (5 bases). The V gene lost 4 bases and the J gene lost 8 bases, with 21 bases spanning the gap. This CDR3 comprises 15 residues. Germline loops: CDR1 SGHNT, CDR2 YYREEE (reference sequence). This CDR3 is CASSPGTGTAIGYTF. The DNA for the CDR3 is TGTGCCAGCAGCCCAGGAACCGGGACGGCTATAGGCTACACCTTC.

This clone was seen a few times. This chain connects TRBV7-2 to TRBJ1-5, with TRBD1 matching over 8 bases. The length of the CDR3 is 16 residues. Germline CDR1 is SGHTA and CDR2 is FQGNSA. The V and J ends lost 0 bases and 7 bases, in that order; junction bases with no gene match: 8. CDR3 DNA sequence: TGTGCCAGCAGCTTAGCTGTTCAAACAGGGGGACAGCCCCAGCATTTT. Translation gives CASSLAVQTGGQPQHF.

This clone was recorded a few times. The chain carries TRBV19 and TRBJ2-3; D possibly corresponds to TRBD2 (6 bases). V lost 5 bases, J lost 2 bases, and 17 bases lay in between. CDR1 is LNHDA, CDR2 SQIVND, per germline (reference sequence). This CDR3 spans 16 amino acids. The CDR3 sequence is CASSLGGISLTDTQYF. The DNA for the CDR3 is TGTGCCAGTAGTTTGGGGGGAATCTCCCTCACAGATACGCAGTATTTT.

This clone has a handful of counts. At one boundary the junction diverges from the germline segment, which might be a read error. This chain uses TRBV7-2 with TRBJ2-1; tentative D call: TRBD2 (5 bases). From germline, CDR1 is SGHTA and CDR2 FQGNSA. The CDR3 runs to 13 residues. The CDR3 region is CASSQDGDNEQFF. The CDR3 bases are TGCGCCAGCAGCCAAGACGGGGACAATGAGCAGTTCTTC.

This clone came up a few times. CDR3 amino acids: CASTMSRDRYNEQFF. Written as DNA, the CDR3 is TGTGCCAGCACAATGAGCCGGGACAGATACAATGAGCAGTTCTTC. The chain combines TRBV7-9 with TRBJ2-1; TRBD1 matches at 7 bases. CDR3 length: 15 amino acids. Germline lookup yields CDR1 SEHNR and CDR2 FQNEAQ (reference sequence). V was pared by 7 bases and J by 4 bases, with 10 bases of the junction left unmatched.

This clone was counted at least ten times. The chain combines TRBV7-2 with TRBJ2-3; 13 nucleotides align to TRBD2. CDR3 length: 15 amino acids. Germline-derived CDR1 and CDR2 are SGHTA and FQGNSA. The J segment lost 4 bases and the V segment lost 5 bases, leaving 3 bases of the junction unmatched. CDR3 in DNA: TGTGCCAGCAGCCCTGGACTAGCGGGGGCAGATACGCAGTATTTT. This translates into CASSPGLAGADTQYF.

This clone has only a few counts. This rearrangement joins TRBV4-3 to TRBJ2-3; no definite D call. Germline loops: CDR1 LGHNA, CDR2 YSLEER. Deletions cut 0 bases from V and 1 base from J, with 14 bases between. The CDR3 sequence is 17 residues long. The CDR3 nucleotides read TGCGCCAGCAGCCAAGATTCAGATCTGGCGGGCACAGATACGCAGTATTTT. Translating it yields CASSQDSDLAGTDTQYF.

The chain is built from TRBV6-5 and TRBJ2-1; D gene unclear. The CDR3 is made up of 14 amino acids. Germline V CDR1 and CDR2: MNHEY, SVGAGI. Trimming pared 2 bases from V and 4 bases from J, leaving 9 bases between. The CDR3 loop is CASSYGQIYNEQFF. DNA for the CDR3: TGTGCCAGCAGTTACGGCCAGATTTACAATGAGCAGTTCTTC.

The sample holds one count of this clone. The rearrangement joins TRBV4-3 to TRBJ2-5; tentative D call: TRBD2 (6 bases). CDR1 and CDR2 from the germline V gene are LGHNA and YSLEER. The CDR3 is made up of 17 amino acids. V lost 4 bases and J lost 1, with 19 bases in between. The CDR3, as DNA: TGCGCCAGCAGCCTCCACGTCCAGGAGGGGTCCCAAGAGACCCAGTACTTC. Translation: CASSLHVQEGSQETQYF.

This clone was observed a few times. The V call is TRBV7-8, the J call TRBJ2-1, with 9 bases lining up with TRBD1. CDR1 is SGHVS and CDR2 is FQNEAQ in the germline V gene. Unmatched junction bases numbered 15, after V lost 5 bases and J lost 4 bases. This CDR3 has 18 amino acids. The CDR3 reads CASSPSRDRDLIYNEQFF. In DNA, the CDR3 is TGTGCCAGCAGCCCGTCCCGGGACAGGGACCTGATATACAATGAGCAGTTCTTC.

This chain links TRBV7-9 with TRBJ1-1; no clear D. The V end was cut by 7 bases, the J end by 0 bases, with 9 bases between. CDR1 SEHNR and CDR2 FQNEAQ come from the germline V gene (reference sequence). The CDR3 is 13 amino acids. CDR3 bases: TGTGCCAGCATAAAAGGCGTGAACACTGAAGCTTTCTTT. Its translation: CASIKGVNTEAFF.